This TCR beta chain stems from a study of T-cell reconstitution after alpha-beta-depleted transplantation in children. Construction of the TCRbeta library involved unique molecular identifiers. Via MiXCR, TCRdb re-called the PCR reads, giving one row per CDR3 protein. This table has 300,000 or so distinct CDR3 sequences, 9.5% to 10% appearing once. V lost 4 bases and J lost 1, with 8 bases in between. The CDR3 loop spans 13 amino acids. Germline V gene lookup returns CDR1 SGDLS and CDR2 YYNGEE. This clonotype was detected only a few times. The chain employs TRBV9 and TRBJ1-2, with D unclear. The sequenced sample was PBMCs from the stem cell graft donor, obtained from the stem cell graft. The sequence was obtained from a human donor who donated a stem cell graft to a child with SCID. The CDR3 protein is CASSPRGNYGYTF. The CDR3 DNA is TGTGCCAGCAGCCCCCGGGGTAACTATGGCTACACCTTC.